Following are 10 T cell receptor beta chains from one sample sequenced in a study of cytomegalovirus exposure and HLA in healthy donors (dated by TCRdb to 2015 to 2018). The receptor library was made with the immunoSEQ multiplex PCR assay. A mixture of 60 forward primers for TCR Vbeta segments and 13 reverse primers for TCR Jbeta segments was used in the multiplex PCR. In its TCRdb copy, this immuneACCESS table keeps in-frame sequences only and misses some clones. Where compared with another copy, unresolved V genes explain less than half of these, and the others have no known cause. Here the sample has some 190,000 clones; about 83% occur a single time. More than 1.5% of the sample lies in the top ten. The sequencing input was PBMCs. Receptors were obtained from a middle-aged man in good health and CMV-seropositive.

The J gene is TRBJ1-1, the V gene TRBV11-1; TRBD1 agrees at 7 bases. CDR1 and CDR2 (germline): SGHAT, FQDESV (reference sequence). The ends lost 5 bases at V and 4 bases at J; junction bases unmatched: 7. This CDR3 has 14 residues. The CDR3 DNA follows: TGTGCCAGCAGCCTCAAACAGGGGATCACTGAAGCTTTCTTT. Amino acids: CASSLKQGITEAFF.

The rearrangement links TRBV5-6 to TRBJ2-5; TRBD2 agrees at 10 bases. The DNA end is more similar to TRBJ2-7, so the J call may be wrong. This CDR3 comprises 16 residues. In germline, CDR1 is SGHDT, CDR2 YYEEEE. This CDR3 is CASSFRTSGISYEQYF. CDR3 sequence (DNA): TGTGCCAGCAGCTTCCGGACTAGCGGTATCTCCTACGAGCAGTACTTC.

This rearrangement joins TRBV29-1 to TRBJ1-2, with 9 bases lining up with TRBD1. CDR1 is SQVTM, CDR2 ANQGSEA, per germline. V trimming: 2 bases; J trimming: 1 base; junction bases outside the gene matches: 5. The length of the CDR3 is 15 residues. The CDR3 sequence: CSVETGGRLNYGYTF. CDR3 bases: TGCAGCGTTGAAACAGGGGGCCGTCTTAACTATGGCTACACCTTC. Drawing the rest from reference TRBV29-1 and TRBJ1-2, the complete variable domain is SAVISQKPSRDICQRGTSLTIQCQVDSQVTMMFWYRQQPGQSLTLIATANQGSEATYESGFVIDKFPISRPNLTFSTLTVSNMSPEDSSIYLCSVETGGRLNYGYTFGSGTRLTVV.

The count of this clone is one. This CDR3 is CASSAQGRDEQYF. The CDR3 region has the DNA TGTGCCAGCAGTGCTCAGGGCAGGGACGAGCAGTACTTC. The chain carries TRBV2 and TRBJ2-7; maybe TRBD1 (5 bases). The CDR3 totals 13 residues. Germline V gene sequence: CDR1 SNHLY, CDR2 FYNNEI. V lost 4 bases and J lost 5, with 12 bases in between.

Turning to this clone: One end of the junction varies from germline; a read error may be responsible. This chain links TRBV6-5 with TRBJ2-7; maybe TRBD1 (6 bases). This CDR3 is 14 amino acids long. Germline-derived CDR1 and CDR2 are MNHEY and SVGAGI. This CDR3 is CASSTGTYSYEQCF. The CDR3 DNA reads TGTGCCAGCAGTACCGGGACATACTCCTACGAGCAGTGCTTC.

CDR3 region: CASSRDRGWETQYF. CDR3 DNA sequence: TGTGCCAGCAGCAGGGACAGGGGTTGGGAGACCCAGTACTTC. This chain connects TRBV6-5 to TRBJ2-5, with 10 nucleotides matching TRBD1. Germline V lookup: CDR1 MNHEY, CDR2 SVGAGI. The CDR3 covers 14 residues. V dropped 6 bases and J dropped 5; count of bases not matched to a gene: 6.

This chain links TRBV20-1 with TRBJ2-7; 7 nucleotides align to TRBD2. V trimming: 7 bases; J trimming: 4 bases; junction bases outside the gene matches: 4. The CDR3 is made up of 11 amino acids. The germline gives CDR1 DFQATT, CDR2 SNEGSKA (reference sequence). The CDR3 DNA follows: TGCAGTGGCGGGAGTCAGTACGAGCAGTACTTC. This sequence encodes CSGGSQYEQYF.

This chain links TRBV5-4 with TRBJ2-7; 10 positions agree with TRBD1. The germline V gene has CDR1 SGHNT and CDR2 YYREEE (reference sequence). This CDR3 is built from 13 residues. Trimming took 4 bases from V and 5 from J; bases not matched to a gene: 3. CDR3 DNA: TGTGCCAGCAGCCGGGACAGGGGTGACGAGCAGTACTTC. This gives the protein CASSRDRGDEQYF.

CDR3 residues: CASSITSGRLNEQFF. CDR3 DNA sequence: TGTGCCAGCAGCATCACTAGCGGGAGGTTAAATGAGCAGTTCTTC. V usage is TRBV7-3 and J usage is TRBJ2-1; TRBD2 matches 12 bases. The CDR3 sequence is 15 residues long. The germline CDR1 and CDR2 sequences are SGHTA and FQGTGA. Losses at the gene ends were 5 bases for V and 7 bases for J; bases not matched to a gene: 6.

The chain recombines TRBV7-3 with TRBJ1-1, with D possibly being TRBD1 (6 bases). The germline CDR1 and CDR2 sequences are SGHTA and FQGTGA. The CDR3 totals 14 residues. Trimming removed 5 bases from V and 5 bases from J, with 15 bases in between. The CDR3 DNA reads as TGTGCCAGCAGCAACGGGGGGGCGTGGACTGAAGCTTTCTTT. It encodes CASSNGGAWTEAFF.